This T cell receptor (beta chain) was found in a study of blood T cells in healthy people across ages. The CDR3 has 15 amino acids. Germline V gives CDR1 SGHTA, CDR2 FQGNSA. The junction had 2 bases not matched to a gene; V was cut back by 0 bases and J by 2 bases. Sample-barcoded 5' priming and a J-beta primer mix drove a second PCR of about 6 to 11 cycles. A single record per CDR3 protein comes from TCRdb applying MiXCR to the 5' RACE reads. The top ten hold roughly a fifth of the sample, which has about 970,000 distinct CDR3 sequences, just over 50% seen once. Source material: blood. This receptor was obtained from a woman in her sixties or seventies in good health. The chain uses TRBV7-2 and TRBJ2-3; 7 bases match TRBD2. The CDR3: CASSLASGYTDTQYF. The DNA for the CDR3 is TGTGCCAGCAGCTTAGCTAGCGGGTACACAGATACGCAGTATTTT.